This entry lists 28 T cell receptor beta chains sequenced from one sample in a study of blood T cell repertoires in COVID-19. Some clones are missing from TCRdb's copy, which holds only in-frame ones; the method was immunoSEQ multiplex PCR. The data contain under 200,000 clones, roughly nine tenths of them seen just once; the ten biggest clones take up 2.5% to 4%. The sample comprised peripheral blood. The source is a man aged 65 to 79 with acute or convalescent COVID-19.

This clone was counted only a few times. The chain links TRBV6-6 to TRBJ1-2; the D gene is possibly TRBD1 (5 bases). CDR1 MNHNY and CDR2 SVGAGI come from the germline V gene (reference sequence). This CDR3 is 14 amino acids long. The V gene lost 6 bases and the J gene lost 2 bases, with 13 bases spanning the gap. The CDR3 DNA reads as TGTGCCAGCAGACGATTAGACAGCAACTATGGCTACACCTTC. Its translation: CASRRLDSNYGYTF.

The CDR3 coding sequence is TGTGCCAGCGAGACGGTGGGAGGCTACAATGAGCAGTTCTTC. Its translation: CASETVGGYNEQFF. The rearrangement links TRBV28 to TRBJ2-1; D may be TRBD2 (6 bases). With 8 bases removed from V and 3 bases from J, the gap between germline ends came to 14 bases. This CDR3 is 14 amino acids long. CDR1 and CDR2 from the germline V gene are MDHEN and SYDVKM.

The chain joins TRBV4-3 to TRBJ2-7; D remains unclear. The CDR3 extends over 14 amino acids. CDR1 is LGHNA and CDR2 is YSLEER in the germline V gene. Between the trimmed V and J ends, which lost 1 base and 3 bases, there was a span of 10 bases. CDR3 DNA sequence: TGCGCCAGCAGCCAAGGGCCATACGACTACGAGCAGTACTTC. Residues: CASSQGPYDYEQYF.

This clone was observed once. The chain joins TRBV20-1 to TRBJ2-1; maybe TRBD1 (5 bases). V lost 3 bases, J lost 0 bases, and 12 bases lay in between. The CDR3 extends over 15 amino acids. CDR1 is DFQATT and CDR2 is SNEGSKA in the germline V gene (reference sequence). This CDR3 is CSASRGPSSYNEQFF. Here the CDR3 DNA reads TGCAGTGCTAGTAGGGGCCCGAGCTCCTACAATGAGCAGTTCTTC.

The chain uses TRBV27 and TRBJ1-2, with D maybe TRBD1 (6 bases). Germline loops: CDR1 MNHEY, CDR2 SMNVEV (reference sequence). Trimming removed 2 bases at V and 1 base at J, with 14 bases between. The CDR3 covers 16 residues. The CDR3 is CASSLRRQGHNYGYTF. The CDR3 DNA reads as TGTGCCAGCAGTTTACGCCGTCAGGGACATAACTATGGCTACACCTTC.

The J gene is TRBJ2-1, the V gene TRBV19, with TRBD1 identical over 11 bases. The germline gives CDR1 LNHDA, CDR2 SQIVND (reference sequence). V dropped 5 bases and J dropped 10; count of bases not matched to a gene: 10. This CDR3 is 15 amino acids long. CDR3 sequence (DNA): TGTGCCAGTAGTTTCGGACAGGGGGCTGCGGGGGAGCAGTTCTTC. It yields the protein CASSFGQGAAGEQFF.

The count of this clone is one. The chain is built from TRBV28 and TRBJ2-3, with 7 nucleotides matching TRBD2. CDR3 length equals 15 residues. V lost 3 bases and J lost 4; bases outside the gene matches: 7. Germline lookup yields CDR1 MDHEN and CDR2 SYDVKM. For the CDR3, the DNA is TGTGCCAGCAGTTTGTACGGGAGGATCGCAGATACGCAGTATTTT. This codes for CASSLYGRIADTQYF.

In DNA, the CDR3 is TGTGCCATCAGCCGACAGGGACAGGAAGGTGGCTACACCTTC. Its protein is CAISRQGQEGGYTF. This rearrangement joins TRBV10-3 to TRBJ1-2, with 8 bases identical to TRBD1. Trimming removed 6 bases from V and 7 bases from J; junction bases left unmatched: 10. The length of the CDR3 is 14 residues. The germline CDR1 and CDR2 sequences are ENHRY and SYGVKD.

The J gene is TRBJ2-2, the V gene TRBV9; D is perhaps TRBD2 (7 bases). CDR1 is SGDLS, CDR2 YYNGEE, per germline. This CDR3 region has 13 residues. The germline V and J ends were trimmed by 7 bases and 4 bases, with 11 bases remaining between them. The CDR3 spells CASGRGPTGELFF. CDR3 nucleotides: TGTGCCAGCGGGCGGGGGCCCACCGGGGAGCTGTTTTTT.

This clone was detected once. This rearrangement joins TRBV5-6 to TRBJ1-5; perhaps TRBD1 as D (5 bases). The germline CDR1 and CDR2 sequences are SGHDT and YYEEEE. The CDR3 loop spans 15 amino acids. V lost 1 base and J 7 bases, leaving 15 bases between the germline ends. The CDR3 reads CASSLRTTARQPQHF. As DNA, the CDR3 is TGTGCCAGCAGCTTGCGGACAACTGCAAGGCAGCCCCAGCATTTT.

This chain connects TRBV5-1 to TRBJ2-5, with TRBD2 matching 9 bases. The CDR3 covers 23 residues. V lost 0 bases to trimming and J lost 5 bases; unmatched junction nucleotides: 29. Germline CDR1 is SGHRS and CDR2 is YFSETQ. The CDR3 loop reads CASSLAATSGWGGPVGKSETQYF. The CDR3 DNA reads TGCGCCAGCAGCTTGGCCGCGACTAGCGGTTGGGGGGGGCCCGTGGGAAAAAGCGAGACCCAGTACTTC.

J is TRBJ1-2 and V is TRBV4-3; D not resolved. The length of the CDR3 is 16 residues. Per the germline V gene, CDR1 is LGHNA and CDR2 is YSLEER. Trimming shortened V by 0 bases and J by 4 bases, and 15 bases separated the two germline ends. CDR3 DNA: TGCGCCAGCAGCCAAGATCGAGGCGGAGTCTCCTATGGCTACACCTTC. It is translated as CASSQDRGGVSYGYTF.

The gene calls are TRBV29-1 and TRBJ2-1, with TRBD2 identical over 7 bases. The germline gives CDR1 SQVTM, CDR2 ANQGSEA. This CDR3 spans 13 amino acids. J lost 3 bases, V lost 4 bases, and 3 bases had no gene match. CDR3 region: CSVAGGGYNEQFF. The CDR3 DNA sequence: TGCAGCGTTGCTGGCGGGGGCTACAATGAGCAGTTCTTC.

This chain links TRBV24-1 with TRBJ2-2, with 10 bases that match TRBD2. CDR3 length: 15 residues. The trim removed 3 bases at V and 6 bases at J, leaving 3 bases unmatched. CDR1 is KGHDR, CDR2 SFDVKD, per germline. The CDR3 is CATSDPGTSAGELFF. The CDR3 DNA sequence: TGTGCCACCAGTGATCCCGGGACTAGCGCCGGGGAGCTGTTTTTT.

V is TRBV4-2 and J is TRBJ2-7, with TRBD1 matching 7 bases. The junction had 6 bases not matched to a gene; V was cut back by 0 bases and J by 4 bases. The CDR3 loop spans 15 amino acids. Germline-derived CDR1 and CDR2 are LGHNA and YNFKEQ. Here the CDR3 reads CASSQEMTGTYEQYF. The CDR3 nucleotides read TGTGCCAGCAGCCAAGAGATGACAGGGACGTACGAGCAGTACTTC.

This clone has just a few counts. This chain uses TRBV2 with TRBJ2-7; tentatively, D is TRBD1 (5 bases). The CDR3 loop spans 12 amino acids. The germline V and J ends were trimmed by 5 bases and 4 bases, with 9 bases remaining between them. Germline V gene data show CDR1 as SNHLY and CDR2 as FYNNEI. The CDR3 DNA reads TGTGCCAGCAGTTACAGGTCTTACGAGCAGTACTTC. Translated: CASSYRSYEQYF.

This chain joins TRBV9 and TRBJ2-5, with 9 bases identical to TRBD2. Germline-derived CDR1 and CDR2 are SGDLS and YYNGEE. This CDR3 has 16 amino acids. V shed 10 bases and J 0 bases; nucleotides not matched to a gene: 13. DNA of the CDR3: TGTGCCTCACAATCGGGGCGGGAGGGAAACCAAGAGACCCAGTACTTC. Translated, it gives CASQSGREGNQETQYF.

The chain joins TRBV4-2 to TRBJ2-3; perhaps TRBD2 as D (6 bases). CDR1 is LGHNA, CDR2 YNFKEQ, per germline. The CDR3 runs to 16 residues. V lost 2 bases and J 1 base, leaving 13 bases between the germline ends. CDR3 sequence (DNA): TGTGCCAGCAGCCAACCTCTAGCGACCCGCACAGATACGCAGTATTTT. Translation: CASSQPLATRTDTQYF.

This clone was found once. The chain is built from TRBV3-1 (or the pseudogene TRBV3-2) and TRBJ2-2, with D possibly matching TRBD2 (6 bases). The germline gives CDR1 LGHDT, CDR2 YNNKEL (reference sequence). Deletions cut 3 bases from V and 7 bases from J, with 24 bases between. This CDR3 is 18 amino acids long. As DNA, the CDR3 is TGTGCCAGCAGCCATAGGTTATCCGGGACTCCTTACGGCGGGGAGCTGTTTTTT. The encoded protein is CASSHRLSGTPYGGELFF.

This clone was found a few times. The genes are TRBV9 and TRBJ1-6; D perhaps matches TRBD1 (5 bases). The CDR3 extends over 16 amino acids. The germline CDR1 and CDR2 sequences are SGDLS and YYNGEE. Trimming removed 4 bases at V and 9 bases at J, with 20 bases between. CDR3 loop: CASSPRASPVISPLHF. CDR3 in DNA: TGTGCCAGCAGCCCCAGGGCCAGCCCCGTGATTTCACCCCTCCACTTT.

This sequence joins TRBV11-2 and TRBJ2-1, with 10 bases identical to TRBD2. The CDR3 has 15 residues. Germline V CDR1 and CDR2: SGHAT, FQNNGV. Trimming cost V 6 bases and J 4 bases; bases outside gene matches: 6. Here the CDR3 DNA reads TGTGCCAGCAGTTTCGGACTAGCGGCTTACAATGAGCAGTTCTTC. Its protein is CASSFGLAAYNEQFF.

The CDR3 region is CASSLGGLAGGQETQYF. The DNA for the CDR3 is TGCGCCAGCAGCTTGGGGGGACTAGCGGGAGGGCAAGAGACCCAGTACTTC. The V call is TRBV5-1, the J call TRBJ2-5; TRBD2 agrees at 16 bases. The germline gives CDR1 SGHRS, CDR2 YFSETQ. The V segment lost 0 bases and the J segment 2 bases; nucleotides outside the gene matches: 1. CDR3 length: 17 residues.

This rearrangement joins TRBV5-6 to TRBJ1-2; D ambiguous. The CDR3 covers 13 residues. V lost 4 bases, J lost 8 bases, and 15 bases lay in between. Germline CDR1 SGHDT, CDR2 YYEEEE. In DNA form, the CDR3 reads TGTGCCAGCAGCCTCGGCGCCCCGGGGGGCTACACCTTC. Translation: CASSLGAPGGYTF.

This clone has only one observation. This chain uses TRBV7-2 with TRBJ1-1; D call uncertain. Germline CDR1 and CDR2: SGHTA and FQGNSA. This CDR3 has 14 amino acids. V lost 3 bases and J lost 6, with 14 bases in between. The CDR3 spells CASSFGRAKAEAFF. The CDR3 DNA sequence: TGTGCCAGCAGCTTCGGGCGGGCGAAGGCTGAAGCTTTCTTT.

The chain couples TRBV4-1 to TRBJ2-2, with D possibly matching TRBD2 (5 bases). The V gene lost 4 bases and the J gene lost 7 bases, with 16 bases spanning the gap. The germline CDR1 and CDR2 sequences are MGHRA and YSYEKL. This CDR3 region has 15 residues. The DNA of the CDR3 is TGCGCCAGCAGCCCGTGGAGCGGTCGGGTCGGGGAGCTGTTTTTT. Residues: CASSPWSGRVGELFF.

The sample holds one count of this clone. The chain carries TRBV10-3 and TRBJ1-2; D may be TRBD1 (6 bases). Germline-derived CDR1 and CDR2 are ENHRY and SYGVKD. Trimming pared 6 bases from V and 3 bases from J, leaving 14 bases between. This CDR3 is built from 14 residues. The DNA for the CDR3 is TGTGCCATCAGATCCCCAGGGGCGCACTATGGCTACACCTTC. Protein: CAIRSPGAHYGYTF.

The V call is TRBV28, the J call TRBJ2-5; D is possibly TRBD1 (5 bases). CDR3 length: 14 residues. Per germline, CDR1 MDHEN and CDR2 SYDVKM. Trimming removed 8 bases at V and 5 bases at J, with 18 bases between. The CDR3 here is CASHDSRVGETQYF. In DNA form, the CDR3 reads TGTGCCAGCCACGACTCCAGGGTTGGCGAGACCCAGTACTTC.

This clone was picked up one time. The junction departs from the called germline gene at one end, perhaps through a read error. This chain connects TRBV15 to TRBJ2-1; D is possibly TRBD2 (7 bases). The CDR3 has 13 amino acids. Germline assignment: CDR1 LNHNV and CDR2 YYDKDF (reference sequence). The CDR3: CATSRDVEGGKVF. For the CDR3, the DNA is TGTGCCACCAGCAGAGATGTGGAGGGGGGGAAGGTCTTC.